A selection of T cell receptor beta chains follows, all from one sample in a study of early T cells in non-severe SARS-CoV-2 infection. TCRdb ran MiXCR on the 5' RACE reads and lists one entry per CDR3 protein. Among 86,000 or so distinct CDR3 sequences listed, about 6.5% were seen once. The specimen was whole blood. All receptors come from an adult who was a healthcare worker with PCR-confirmed SARS-CoV-2 infection or an uninfected control (not recorded which). The CDR3 runs from the conserved cysteine through the conserved F or W. Each record gives: D gene, clone size, J gene, V gene, CDR3 DNA, CDR3 protein. A D gene is named only where the DNA matches it firmly. Size values are once, few and many counts, or a class for expanded clones, and some rows have none.

>TRBD1|NA|TRBJ2-5|TRBV5-6
TGTGCCAGCAGCTCCACCGGGACAGGGCAAGAGACCCAGTACTTC
CASSSTGTGQETQYF
>NA|many|TRBJ2-7|TRBV11-2
TGTGCCAGCAGCCGCGTCGGTGGGGGACCCAACGAGCAGTACTTC
CASSRVGGGPNEQYF
>TRBD2|many|TRBJ2-7|TRBV6-5
TGTGCCAGCAGTTCGGGCGGGAGCCACGAGCAGTACTTC
CASSSGGSHEQYF
>TRBD2|few|TRBJ2-3|TRBV2
TGTGCCAGCACCCGAGGACTAGCGGGCACAGATACGCAGTATTTT
CASTRGLAGTDTQYF
>NA|NA|TRBJ1-3|TRBV7-2
TGTGCCAGCAGCTTAGTACAGGCCCCTGGAAACACCATATATTTT
CASSLVQAPGNTIYF
>TRBD1|few|TRBJ1-3|TRBV12-3/TRBV12-4
TGTGCCAGCAGTTTAGGTGGCAGGGGGAGGGCCTACTCTGGAAACACCATATATTTT
CASSLGGRGRAYSGNTIYF
>TRBD1|NA|TRBJ2-7|TRBV28
TGTGCCAGCAGTCAACCGGGACAGGCCTACGAGCAGTACTTC
CASSQPGQAYEQYF
>TRBD2|many|TRBJ2-3|TRBV5-6
TGTGCCAGCAGCTTGCGGGGGGGCCCAGATACGCAGTATTTT
CASSLRGGPDTQYF
>NA|NA|TRBJ2-5|TRBV5-1
TGCGCCAGCAGCTCACCCAGCAACCAAGAGACCCAGTACTTC
CASSSPSNQETQYF
>NA|many|TRBJ2-7|TRBV14
TGTGCCAGCAGCCAGGCCTGGTACGAGCAGTACTTC
CASSQAWYEQYF
>TRBD1|many|TRBJ2-7|TRBV10-3
TGTGCCATCAGCGGACAGGGGATGACCTACGAGCAGTACTTC
CAISGQGMTYEQYF
>TRBD2|many|TRBJ2-6|TRBV6-2/TRBV6-3
TGTGCCAGCAGTTCTCGAACCCGAAGCGGGAGCTCTGGGGCCAACGTCCTGACTTTC
CASSSRTRSGSSGANVLTF
>NA|NA|TRBJ1-3|TRBV30
TGTGCCTGGAGTAGGACGGTCACCTCTGGAAACACCATATATTTT
CAWSRTVTSGNTIYF
>NA|NA|TRBJ2-1|TRBV30
TGTGCCTGGAAGGGAGGGGGATCCTACAATGAGCAGTTCTTC
CAWKGGGSYNEQFF
>TRBD2|few|TRBJ2-1|TRBV4-3
TGCGCCAGCAGCCTGGGACTAGTCATGGGTAATGAGCAGTTCTTC
CASSLGLVMGNEQFF
>NA|few|TRBJ2-2|TRBV11-3
TGTGCCAGCAGCGCGACAGGAAAGAACACCGGGGAGCTGTTTTTT
CASSATGKNTGELFF
>NA|many|TRBJ2-5|TRBV18
TGTGCCAGCTCACCTCCCACGAAAGAGGCCCAGTACTTC
CASSPPTKEAQYF
>NA|few|TRBJ1-1|TRBV7-2
TGTGCCAGCAGCTTCGGACCTACGGAAGCTGAAGCTTTCTTT
CASSFGPTEAEAFF
>NA|many|TRBJ2-7|TRBV6-6
TGTGCCAGCAGTACCCCCTCACTAGATGTCGAGCAGTACTTC
CASSTPSLDVEQYF
>NA|NA|TRBJ2-1|TRBV6-4
TGTGCCAGCAGTGACGGCCTGGGAGGGCAGTTCTTC
CASSDGLGGQFF
>NA|many|TRBJ2-1|TRBV12-3/TRBV12-4
TGTGCCAGCAGTTTCGTGGGGGGGCCCTACAATGAGCAGTTCTTC
CASSFVGGPYNEQFF
>NA|few|TRBJ1-4|TRBV6-6
NA
CASSYRVGEKNCFF
>NA|NA|TRBJ2-5|TRBV6-6
TGTGCCAGCAGTTACGGGCAAGAGACCCAGTACTTC
CASSYGQETQYF
>NA|few|TRBJ2-7|TRBV29-1
TGCAGCGTTGCTGTGGGGCGCGAGCAGTACTTC
CSVAVGREQYF
>NA|many|TRBJ2-1|TRBV7-9
TGTGCCAGCAGCCAGTTTGCAGCGGACAATGAGCAGTTCTTC
CASSQFAADNEQFF
>NA|many|TRBJ1-1|TRBV30
TGTGCCTGGAGTGTCATAGGGCAGGAAGCTTTCTTT
CAWSVIGQEAFF
>TRBD2|many|TRBJ2-5|TRBV4-2
TGTGCCAGCAGCCAATCTAGCGGGGGGCTAGAGACCCAGTACTTC
CASSQSSGGLETQYF
>NA|many|TRBJ2-5|TRBV7-9
TGTGCCAGCAGCTTGGGGGGCAAGACCCAGTACTTC
CASSLGGKTQYF
>NA|NA|TRBJ2-7|TRBV13
TGTGCCAGCAGCTCGGGGTTTTACGAGCAGTACTTC
CASSSGFYEQYF
>TRBD1|many|TRBJ1-1|TRBV7-9
TGTGCCAGCAGCCCCGGACAGGGGGCTGAGACTGAAGCTTTCTTT
CASSPGQGAETEAFF
>TRBD2|many|TRBJ2-1|TRBV5-1
TGCGTGACGGCTCGGGGGGACCTTTTGGATGAGCAGTTCTTC
CVTARGDLLDEQFF
>TRBD1|few|TRBJ1-3|TRBV28
TGTGCCAGCAGGACAGGGGCTGGAAACACCATATATTTT
CASRTGAGNTIYF
>TRBD1|many|TRBJ1-2|TRBV7-2
TGTGCCAGCAGCTCACCGACAGGGGCGCTGCTGGACACCTATGGCTACACCTTC
CASSSPTGALLDTYGYTF